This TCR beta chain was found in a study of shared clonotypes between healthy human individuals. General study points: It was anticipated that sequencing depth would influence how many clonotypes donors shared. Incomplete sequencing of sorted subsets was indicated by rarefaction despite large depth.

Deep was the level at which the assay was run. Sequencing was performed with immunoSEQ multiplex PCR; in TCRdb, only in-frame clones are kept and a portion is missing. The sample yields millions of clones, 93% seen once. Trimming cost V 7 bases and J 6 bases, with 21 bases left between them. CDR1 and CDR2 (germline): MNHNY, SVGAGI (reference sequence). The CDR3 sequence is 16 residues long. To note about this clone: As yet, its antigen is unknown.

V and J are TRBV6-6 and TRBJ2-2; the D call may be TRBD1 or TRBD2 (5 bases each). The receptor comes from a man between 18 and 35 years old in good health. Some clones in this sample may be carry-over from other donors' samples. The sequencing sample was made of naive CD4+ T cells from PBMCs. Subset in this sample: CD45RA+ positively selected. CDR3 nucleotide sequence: TGTGCCAGCACTCCCTTAGGGGCTAGCCTCGCCGGGGAGCTGTTTTTT. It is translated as CASTPLGASLAGELFF.